These 30 T cell receptor beta chains were all obtained from the same sample, sequenced in a study of high-grade serous ovarian cancer treatment subgroups. The repertoire was sequenced with immunoSEQ multiplex PCR; TCRdb's copy has only in-frame clones and lacks some. The repertoire has 5,000 or so clones, 65% to 70% of them found once; the top ten carry 9.3%. The tumor samples were collected prior to definitive surgery or chemotherapy. The sequenced material came from tumor tissue. The receptors derive from a human donor with high-grade serous ovarian cancer.

The chain combines TRBV29-1 with TRBJ2-5; D is possibly TRBD1 (5 bases). There are 12 residues in the CDR3. In germline, CDR1 is SQVTM, CDR2 ANQGSEA. V shed 7 bases and J shed 3 bases, with 12 bases lying between them. The CDR3 coding sequence is TGCAGCGCTCTTAGGGGAAAAGAGACCCAGTACTTC. This codes for CSALRGKETQYF.

The J gene is TRBJ1-3, the V gene TRBV7-6; possibly TRBD1 for D (6 bases). Trimming cost V 5 bases and J 0 bases, with 11 bases left between them. Germline CDR1 and CDR2: SGHVS and FNYEAQ. The CDR3 is 15 amino acids. CDR3 in amino acids: CASSPRGNSGNTIYF. CDR3 in DNA: TGTGCCAGCAGCCCAAGGGGGAACTCTGGAAACACCATATATTTT.

The gene calls are TRBV19 and TRBJ2-2; no firm D call. The V and J ends lost 10 bases and 4 bases respectively, with 10 bases between them. This CDR3 comprises 12 residues. CDR1 LNHDA and CDR2 SQIVND come from the germline V gene (reference sequence). The CDR3 loop is CATLRGTGELFF. In DNA, the CDR3 is TGTGCCACCCTAAGAGGCACCGGGGAGCTGTTTTTT.

This rearrangement joins TRBV2 to TRBJ2-1, with D possibly matching TRBD2 (5 bases). This CDR3 has 17 residues. CDR1 is SNHLY, CDR2 FYNNEI, per germline. Between the trimmed V and J ends, which lost 4 bases and 7 bases, there was a span of 23 bases. CDR3 loop: CASSVLLGIRIPNEQFF. The CDR3 nucleotides are TGTGCCAGCAGTGTTCTACTAGGGATTCGTATACCAAATGAGCAGTTCTTC.

This clone was detected only a few times. This chain links TRBV6-6 with TRBJ2-7; D not resolved. V gave up 1 base and J gave up 0 bases, with 4 bases separating them. Germline CDR1 MNHNY, CDR2 SVGAGI (reference sequence). The CDR3 is made up of 13 amino acids. CDR3 region: CASSYLTSYEQYF. The CDR3 DNA reads TGTGCCAGCAGTTACTTGACCTCCTACGAGCAGTACTTC.

The chain carries TRBV27 and TRBJ1-6, with TRBD1 as a possible D gene (6 bases). Germline loops: CDR1 MNHEY, CDR2 SMNVEV (reference sequence). Trimming took 5 bases from V and 9 from J, leaving 11 bases between them. This CDR3 region has 13 residues. The CDR3 DNA follows: TGTGCCAGCAGTAACAGGGACGGTTCACCCCTCCACTTT. Protein product: CASSNRDGSPLHF.

This clone was detected a few times. The chain is built from TRBV5-8 and TRBJ2-2; TRBD1 might be the D (6 bases). Germline V gives CDR1 SGHTS, CDR2 YDEGEE. The CDR3 extends over 15 amino acids. V lost 4 bases and J lost 5, with 15 bases in between. CDR3 sequence: CASSEVARGTGELFF. The CDR3 DNA follows: TGTGCCAGCAGCGAGGTTGCGAGGGGGACCGGGGAGCTGTTTTTT.

This clone was seen a few times. This chain links TRBV29-1 with TRBJ1-4; D is possibly TRBD1 (5 bases). In germline, CDR1 is SQVTM, CDR2 ANQGSEA. This CDR3 comprises 13 residues. The CDR3 DNA reads TGCACCGCCTCTGGGGGGGAATCCGAAAAACTGTTTTTT. It codes for CTASGGESEKLFF. The full variable domain, its missing parts supplied by reference TRBV29-1 and TRBJ1-4, is SAVISQKPSRDICQRGTSLTIQCQVDSQVTMMFWYRQQPGQSLTLIATANQGSEATYESGFVIDKFPISRPNLTFSTLTVSNMSPEDSSIYLCTASGGESEKLFFGSGTQLSVL.

This clone was picked up a small number of times. The V gene is TRBV4-3, the J gene TRBJ1-1; D unresolved. Trimming cost V 0 bases and J 0 bases, with 8 bases left between them. The CDR3 length is 15 residues. Germline V CDR1 and CDR2: LGHNA, YSLEER. CDR3 sequence: CASSQEPRMNTEAFF. In DNA form, the CDR3 reads TGCGCCAGCAGCCAAGAACCCCGTATGAACACTGAAGCTTTCTTT.

This clone was recorded a few times. The gene calls are TRBV27 and TRBJ1-6, with TRBD1 as a possible D gene (6 bases). The CDR3 has 14 amino acids. Trimming cost V 2 bases and J 8 bases, with 10 bases left between them. Looked up from germline, CDR1 is MNHEY and CDR2 is SMNVEV (reference sequence). The CDR3 DNA reads TGTGCCAGCAGTTTAAGCAGGGGTTATTCACCCCTCCACTTT. Encoded protein: CASSLSRGYSPLHF.

Written as DNA, the CDR3 is TGTGCCAGCAGCTCCCTAGCGGTGCGGGCCTACGAGCAGTACTTC. Residues: CASSSLAVRAYEQYF. The chain employs TRBV7-9 and TRBJ2-7; 7 bases map to TRBD2. This CDR3 spans 15 amino acids. V was pared by 4 bases and J by 2 bases, with 8 bases of the junction left unmatched. Germline lookup yields CDR1 SEHNR and CDR2 FQNEAQ (reference sequence).

This clone was counted a few times. The genes are TRBV20-1 and TRBJ1-1; no firm D call. The germline V gene has CDR1 DFQATT and CDR2 SNEGSKA (reference sequence). Trimming removed 3 bases from V and 4 bases from J, with 3 bases in between. The length of the CDR3 is 10 residues. In DNA form, the CDR3 reads TGCAGTGCTAGTGGCACTGAAGCTTTCTTT. Amino acid sequence: CSASGTEAFF.

The CDR3 sequence is CASSLASRLLAKNIQYF. The CDR3 DNA sequence: TGTGCCAGCAGCTTGGCCTCTCGGTTGCTAGCCAAAAACATTCAGTACTTC. The chain is built from TRBV5-6 and TRBJ2-4; no clear D. Trimming took 0 bases from V and 0 from J, leaving 13 bases between them. Germline V gene data show CDR1 as SGHDT and CDR2 as YYEEEE. This CDR3 is 17 amino acids long.

The chain couples TRBV5-1 to TRBJ1-1; tentatively, D is TRBD1 (6 bases). CDR1 and CDR2 from the germline V gene are SGHRS and YFSETQ. The CDR3 is 14 residues long. Between the trimmed V and J ends, which lost 4 bases and 1 base, there was a span of 11 bases. The CDR3 bases are TGCGCCAGCAGCCCAGGGGCCTCGAACACTGAAGCTTTCTTT. Translation gives CASSPGASNTEAFF.

The J gene is TRBJ2-1, the V gene TRBV19, with TRBD2 identical over 7 bases. The junction had 19 bases not matched to a gene; V was cut back by 5 bases and J by 9 bases. The V gene's germline CDR1 is LNHDA and CDR2 SQIVND (reference sequence). The CDR3 contains 17 residues. The CDR3 reads CASSANPGLGKWREQFF. As DNA, the CDR3 is TGTGCCAGTAGTGCTAATCCCGGACTAGGGAAGTGGCGTGAGCAGTTCTTC.

This clone was seen more than once but under ten times. The chain carries TRBV4-3 and TRBJ2-5; TRBD2 matches at 10 bases. This CDR3 contains 15 residues. The germline CDR1 and CDR2 sequences are LGHNA and YSLEER. With V trimmed by 1 base and J by 3 bases, 2 bases remained unmatched. This CDR3 reads CASSQGTSGKETQYF. The CDR3 DNA sequence: TGCGCCAGCAGCCAAGGGACTAGCGGTAAAGAGACCCAGTACTTC.

This chain links TRBV28 with TRBJ1-5; TRBD1 matches 8 bases. The ends lost 4 bases at V and 6 bases at J; junction bases unmatched: 2. The CDR3 contains 13 residues. Germline V gene data show CDR1 as MDHEN and CDR2 as SYDVKM. Written as DNA, the CDR3 is TGTGCCAGCAGTTACAGGGGGAGTCAGCCCCAGCATTTT. Amino acids: CASSYRGSQPQHF.

V gene TRBV2 combines with J gene TRBJ2-5; 10 bases fit TRBD2. This CDR3 is 15 amino acids long. V lost 4 bases, J lost 5 bases, and 7 bases stayed unmatched. Germline CDR1 and CDR2: SNHLY and FYNNEI. The CDR3 spells CASSAGPSGSETQYF. DNA for the CDR3: TGTGCCAGCAGTGCCGGGCCTAGCGGGAGTGAGACCCAGTACTTC.

This sequence joins TRBV28 and TRBJ1-1; D unresolved. This CDR3 has 15 residues. The ends were cut back, 5 bases at V and 0 bases at J, with 13 bases in the middle. Germline V gives CDR1 MDHEN, CDR2 SYDVKM. The CDR3 region is CASSQLGPMNTEAFF. CDR3 DNA: TGTGCCAGCAGTCAATTGGGTCCTATGAACACTGAAGCTTTCTTT. The complete variable domain, with remaining parts taken from reference TRBV28 and TRBJ1-1, reads DVKVTQSSRYLVKRTGEKVFLECVQDMDHENMFWYRQDPGLGLRLIYFSYDVKMKEKGDIPEGYSVSREKKERFSLILESASTNQTSMYLCASSQLGPMNTEAFFGQGTRLTVV.

There are a few counts of this clone. The chain combines TRBV9 with TRBJ1-1; 12 nucleotides line up with TRBD1. This CDR3 comprises 17 residues. Unmatched junction bases numbered 9, after V lost 3 bases and J lost 3 bases. From germline, CDR1 is SGDLS and CDR2 YYNGEE. CDR3 in amino acids: CASSAFGDRGLHTEAFF. Written as DNA, the CDR3 is TGTGCCAGCAGCGCGTTCGGGGACAGGGGGCTTCACACTGAAGCTTTCTTT.

The chain is built from TRBV5-1 and TRBJ2-7; TRBD2 aligns across 8 bases. Trimming removed 0 bases from V and 4 bases from J; junction bases left unmatched: 6. Per germline, CDR1 SGHRS and CDR2 YFSETQ. This CDR3 contains 15 residues. Here the CDR3 reads CASSLEGLGFYEQYF. The CDR3 coding sequence is TGCGCCAGCAGCTTGGAGGGACTAGGGTTTTACGAGCAGTACTTC.

The chain uses TRBV5-1 and TRBJ2-7; D possibly corresponds to TRBD2 (6 bases). CDR3 length equals 14 residues. Trimming stripped 5 bases from V and 4 bases from J, with 16 bases between. CDR1 SGHRS and CDR2 YFSETQ come from the germline V gene. In DNA, the CDR3 is TGCGCCAGCAGGCCCTTTAGTGGGGGGTACGAGCAGTACTTC. The encoded protein is CASRPFSGGYEQYF.

This clone was recorded only once. The rearrangement uses TRBV28 and TRBJ2-7, with D hard to call. CDR1 is MDHEN and CDR2 is SYDVKM in the germline V gene. CDR3 length: 13 amino acids. Between the trimmed V and J ends, which lost 5 bases and 2 bases, there was a span of 10 bases. CDR3 amino acids: CASSSQPTYEQYF. CDR3 bases: TGTGCCAGCAGTAGCCAGCCAACCTACGAGCAGTACTTC.

The rearrangement uses TRBV20-1 and TRBJ2-5; 9 nucleotides line up with TRBD1. V shed 1 base and J 10 bases; nucleotides not matched to a gene: 1. Germline assignment: CDR1 DFQATT and CDR2 SNEGSKA (reference sequence). CDR3 length equals 11 residues. The CDR3 region is CSARVGQGQYF. The CDR3 DNA reads as TGCAGTGCTAGAGTGGGACAGGGCCAGTACTTC.

V is TRBV5-5 and J is TRBJ1-3; D gene uncertain. Germline CDR1 is SGHKS and CDR2 is YYEKEE (reference sequence). The CDR3 covers 15 residues. Trimming pared 4 bases from V and 0 bases from J, leaving 11 bases between. CDR3 amino acids: CASSVEPVSGNTIYF. Written as DNA, the CDR3 is TGTGCCAGCAGCGTGGAACCAGTCTCTGGAAACACCATATATTTT.

The V gene is TRBV7-2, the J gene TRBJ1-5, with unresolved D. There are 15 residues in the CDR3. V lost 0 bases and J lost 7, with 13 bases in between. CDR1 and CDR2 from the germline V gene are SGHTA and FQGNSA. This CDR3 is CASSLAPNTGQPQHF. As DNA, the CDR3 is TGTGCCAGCAGCTTAGCGCCCAACACCGGCCAGCCCCAGCATTTT.

There are a few counts of this clone. The chain recombines TRBV6-1 with TRBJ1-1; D perhaps matches TRBD1 (6 bases). The V gene's germline CDR1 is MNHNS and CDR2 SASEGT. The V end lost 0 bases, the J end lost 8 bases, and 10 bases lay between the germline ends. The CDR3 sequence is 13 residues long. The CDR3: CASSEAETGEAFF. In DNA form, the CDR3 reads TGTGCCAGCAGTGAAGCCGAGACAGGAGAAGCTTTCTTT.

V usage is TRBV18 and J usage is TRBJ2-1, with 9 bases aligning to TRBD2. Germline assignment: CDR1 KGHSH and CDR2 LQKENI. The CDR3 totals 16 residues. V shed 1 base, J shed 2 bases, and the junction held 3 bases outside the gene matches. This CDR3 is CASSPRLAEAYNEQFF. CDR3 DNA sequence: TGTGCCAGCTCACCACGACTAGCGGAGGCCTACAATGAGCAGTTCTTC.

This clone turned up a few times. The chain carries TRBV25-1 and TRBJ2-3, with D perhaps assigned TRBD1 or TRBD2 (5 bases each). V lost 1 base and J 10 bases, leaving 18 bases between the germline ends. Looked up from germline, CDR1 is MGHDK and CDR2 is SYGVNS. The CDR3 runs 15 residues. In nucleotides, the CDR3 is TGTGCCAGCAGTGAATTGGGAGCGGCCCAAGGGGCGCAGTATTTT. Translating it yields CASSELGAAQGAQYF.

This clone was observed a few times. The chain employs TRBV7-3 and TRBJ1-5; TRBD1 might be the D (6 bases). CDR1 and CDR2 (germline): SGHTA, FQGTGA. The CDR3 spans 13 residues. V was trimmed by 1 base and J by 7 bases, leaving 8 bases between them. CDR3 loop: CASSLKGGQPQHF. Written as DNA, the CDR3 is TGTGCCAGCAGCTTAAAAGGGGGACAGCCCCAGCATTTT.